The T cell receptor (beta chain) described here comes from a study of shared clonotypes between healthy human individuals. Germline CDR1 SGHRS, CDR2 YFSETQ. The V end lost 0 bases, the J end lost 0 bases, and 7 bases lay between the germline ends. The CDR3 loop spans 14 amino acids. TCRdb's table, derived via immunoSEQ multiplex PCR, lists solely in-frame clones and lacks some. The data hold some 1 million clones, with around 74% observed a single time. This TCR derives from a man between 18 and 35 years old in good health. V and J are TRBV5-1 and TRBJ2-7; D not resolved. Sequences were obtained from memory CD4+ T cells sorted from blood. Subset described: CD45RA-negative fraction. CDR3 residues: CASSLGVISYEQYF. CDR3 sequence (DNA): TGCGCCAGCAGCTTGGGAGTCATCTCCTACGAGCAGTACTTC.